This T cell receptor (beta chain) was recovered during a study of blood T cell repertoires in COVID-19. The length of the CDR3 is 17 residues. Germline CDR1 and CDR2: MNHNY and SVGAGI (reference sequence). J was trimmed by 6 bases and V by 5 bases; bases with no gene match: 14. Only in-frame clones appear in the TCRdb table, and some are missing; sequencing was by immunoSEQ multiplex PCR. This sample has under 250,000 clones, with 80% to 85% found just once. The J gene is TRBJ2-1, the V gene TRBV6-6; 9 positions agree with TRBD2. Sequencing input: peripheral blood. The TCR comes from a woman aged 18-35 years with acute or convalescent COVID-19. In DNA form, the CDR3 reads TGTGCCAGCAGTCCGCTTTCGGCGGGAGGGACGGGCAATGAGCAGTTCTTC. It yields the protein CASSPLSAGGTGNEQFF.